These T cell receptor beta chains were read from a single sample in a study of OX40 agonist ivuxolimab in advanced cancers. The assay was immunoSEQ multiplex PCR, and TCRdb's table has in-frame clones only and misses some. This sample has 70,000 to 90,000 clones; approximately 84% occur once, and the top ten carry approximately 5%. The sample was CD4+ or CD8+ T cells sorted from blood, taken in a trial of the OX40 agonist ivuxolimab. These receptor sequences come from an adult with an advanced solid tumor such as melanoma, head and neck, liver or kidney cancer. Each CDR3 is given with its conserved first and last residue. The D gene is left open where the match is weak.

>TRBV1|NA|TRBJ1-5
CTSGTGREGAKLNSNQPQHF
TGCACCTCCGGGACAGGGAGGGAGGGGGCCAAACTTAATAGCAATCAGCCCCAGCATTTT
>TRBV11-1|NA|TRBJ2-7
CASSPRSWGLVEQYF
TGTGCCAGCAGCCCAAGGAGTTGGGGTTTAGTCGAGCAGTACTTC
>TRBV4-2|NA|TRBJ1-5
CASSQDGNQPQHF
TGTGCCAGCAGCCAAGACGGGAATCAGCCCCAGCATTTT
>TRBV2|NA|TRBJ2-7
CAITQGSGTAYEQYF
TGTGCCATTACCCAAGGGAGCGGGACAGCCTACGAGCAGTACTTC
>TRBV27|TRBD1|TRBJ2-4
CASSARDRAWDIQYF
TGTGCCAGCAGTGCCAGGGACAGGGCCTGGGACATTCAGTACTTC
>TRBV27|TRBD1|TRBJ1-1
CASRSDREGHTEAFF
TGTGCCAGCAGGTCCGACAGGGAAGGGCACACTGAAGCTTTCTTT
>TRBV6-5|NA|TRBJ2-7
CASSYLGDSYEQYF
TGTGCCAGCAGTTACCTTGGGGACTCCTACGAGCAGTACTTC
>TRBV6-5|TRBD2|TRBJ2-2
CASSSRTRNTGELFF
TGTGCCAGCAGTTCCAGGACTAGAAACACCGGGGAGCTGTTTTTT
>TRBV10-2|NA|TRBJ2-1
CASSMWDFYNEQFF
TGCGCCAGCAGTATGTGGGACTTCTACAATGAGCAGTTCTTC
>TRBV9|NA|TRBJ2-5
CASSVEGFGAGEETQYF
TGTGCCAGCAGCGTAGAGGGTTTTGGTGCAGGGGAGGAGACCCAGTACTTC
>TRBV27|NA|TRBJ2-7
CASSLQGPYEQYF
TGTGCCAGCAGTTTACAGGGCCCCTACGAGCAGTACTTC
>TRBV5-4|TRBD1|TRBJ2-4
CASSLGTGSVKNIQYF
TGTGCCAGCAGCTTAGGGACAGGGTCCGTCAAAAACATTCAGTACTTC
>TRBV2|TRBD1|TRBJ2-1
CASSELTGGDNEQFF
TGTGCCAGCAGTGAATTGACAGGGGGAGACAATGAGCAGTTCTTC